The 9 T cell receptor beta chains below all came from one sample that was sequenced in a study of shared clonotypes between healthy human individuals. This table comes from immunoSEQ multiplex PCR, and its TCRdb copy is limited to in-frame clones, with some not included. The table records fewer than 3 million clones, roughly 92% of them present only once. The sample taken for sequencing was naive CD4+ T cells from PBMCs. The subset here: CD45RA+ positively selected. The receptors shown here come from a man aged 18 to 29 in good health. Some clones in this sample may be carry-over from other donors' samples.

With respect to this clone: An end of the junction does not agree with germline; a read error may underlie this. The V and J genes are TRBV7-2 and TRBJ1-2, with a possible D match to TRBD1 (5 bases). CDR1 is SGHTA, CDR2 FQGNSA, per germline. The CDR3 runs to 14 residues. CDR3 residues: CASSLGKGPISAAF. In nucleotides, the CDR3 is TGTGCCAGCAGCTTAGGCAAGGGGCCAATTTCAGCGGCCTTC.

The chain couples TRBV9 to TRBJ2-2; 11 bases align to TRBD2. The CDR3 spans 16 residues. The germline gives CDR1 SGDLS, CDR2 YYNGEE. The J segment lost 5 bases and the V segment lost 1 base, leaving 4 bases of the junction unmatched. The CDR3 DNA reads as TGTGCCAGCAGCGTATCTAGCGGGAGGTATACCGGGGAGCTGTTTTTT. Its translation: CASSVSSGRYTGELFF.

CDR3 sequence: CASSPWGYYEQYF. CDR3 bases: TGTGCCAGCAGCCCGTGGGGCTACTACGAGCAGTACTTC. The rearrangement joins TRBV13 to TRBJ2-7, with a possible D match to TRBD1 (5 bases). The CDR3 is made up of 13 amino acids. The germline V gene encodes CDR1 PRHDT and CDR2 FYEKMQ (reference sequence). Trimming cost V 5 bases and J 3 bases, with 11 bases left between them.

A word on this clone: Different DNA sequences within this sample yield the same CDR3. The chain couples TRBV7-2 to TRBJ2-5, with D possibly TRBD1 on 6 matching bases. Trimming cost V 5 bases and J 4 bases, with 14 bases left between them. The V gene's germline CDR1 is SGHTA and CDR2 FQGNSA. This CDR3 comprises 14 residues. CDR3 amino acids: CASSPRTGTETQYF. The CDR3 nucleotides are TGTGCCAGCAGCCCCCGAACAGGGACAGAGACCCAGTACTTC.

This chain links TRBV10-3 with TRBJ2-2; TRBD2 agrees at 8 bases. Germline V lookup: CDR1 ENHRY, CDR2 SYGVKD. With V trimmed by 2 bases and J by 2 bases, 1 base remained unmatched. The length of the CDR3 is 15 residues. The CDR3: CAISETSGNTGELFF. The DNA of the CDR3 is TGTGCCATCAGTGAGACTAGCGGTAACACCGGGGAGCTGTTTTTT.

Comment on this clone: Other DNA variants within this sample encode the same CDR3. The rearrangement joins TRBV5-1 to TRBJ2-1, with D possibly matching TRBD2 (6 bases). V was clipped by 0 bases and J by 1 base, with 8 bases between them. Germline lookup yields CDR1 SGHRS and CDR2 YFSETQ. The CDR3 contains 15 residues. The CDR3 region is CASSLAGVSYNEQFF. The DNA for the CDR3 is TGCGCCAGCAGCTTGGCGGGGGTATCCTACAATGAGCAGTTCTTC.

Notes on this clone: The same CDR3 can be traced to other DNA sequences in this sample. J is TRBJ2-1 and V is TRBV7-3; D is unclear. This CDR3 comprises 15 residues. V lost 4 bases and J lost 0, with 10 bases in between. Germline assignment: CDR1 SGHTA and CDR2 FQGTGA. The CDR3 DNA reads TGTGCCAGCAGCTCCCTGGGGTCCTCCTACAATGAGCAGTTCTTC. Protein product: CASSSLGSSYNEQFF. Based on the CDR3 plus reference TRBV7-3 and TRBJ2-1, the full variable domain is GAGVSQTPSNKVTEKGKYVELRCDPISGHTALYWYRQSLGQGPEFLIYFQGTGAADDSGLPNDRFFAVRPEGSVSTLKIQRTERGDSAVYLCASSSLGSSYNEQFFGPGTRLTVL.

This chain connects TRBV9 to TRBJ2-1, with 9 bases lining up with TRBD1. The germline gives CDR1 SGDLS, CDR2 YYNGEE. V lost 3 bases, J lost 8 bases, and 12 bases stayed unmatched. CDR3 length equals 16 residues. DNA of the CDR3: TGTGCCAGCAGCGATCCCAAGGGACAGGGTAGGGATGAGCAGTTCTTC. It translates to CASSDPKGQGRDEQFF.

The chain recombines TRBV7-9 with TRBJ1-4, with D perhaps matching TRBD1 (6 bases). This CDR3 has 15 residues. The germline gives CDR1 SEHNR, CDR2 FQNEAQ (reference sequence). The V end lost 5 bases, the J end lost 8 bases, and 18 bases lay between the germline ends. The CDR3, as DNA: TGTGCCAGCAGCCCAAGTAGGGGGAATGGGGAAAAACTGTTTTTT. Translated, it gives CASSPSRGNGEKLFF.